This entry lists 15 T cell receptor beta chains sequenced from one sample in a study of identical twins. TCRdb passed the 5' RACE reads through MiXCR, listing each CDR3 protein once. The sample yields a few hundred thousand distinct CDR3 sequences, around 9.7% seen once. Sequencing was done on a sample of naive T cells sorted from blood. The source of these receptors is a woman aged 45-65 years in good health.

This rearrangement joins TRBV5-1 to TRBJ2-1; 9 nucleotides line up with TRBD2. This CDR3 has 15 amino acids. The V gene's germline CDR1 is SGHRS and CDR2 YFSETQ. J was trimmed by 8 bases and V by 1 base; bases with no gene match: 7. The CDR3 DNA sequence: TGCGCCAGCAGCTTGTATAGCGGGAGTTTATATGAGCAGTTCTTC. Translation: CASSLYSGSLYEQFF. The entire variable domain, with the rest obtained from reference TRBV5-1 and TRBJ2-1, is as follows: KAGVTQTPRYLIKTRGQQVTLSCSPISGHRSVSWYQQTPGQGLQFLFEYFSETQRNKGNFPGRFSGRQFSNSRSEMNVSTLELGDSALYLCASSLYSGSLYEQFFGPGTRLTVL.

The chain uses TRBV24-1 and TRBJ2-7; the match to TRBD2 covers 7 bases. The CDR3 has 13 residues. The germline V gene encodes CDR1 KGHDR and CDR2 SFDVKD. Trimming at V came to 4 bases and at J to 6 bases, leaving 5 bases not matched to a gene. CDR3 bases: TGTGCCACCAGTGACCCGGGGGGAGGCGAGCAGTACTTC. Its protein is CATSDPGGGEQYF.

The chain has TRBV12-3 or TRBV12-4 and TRBJ2-1, with D possibly TRBD1 on 5 matching bases. Deletions cut 7 bases from V and 4 bases from J, with 11 bases between. This CDR3 spans 13 amino acids. The CDR3, as DNA: TGTGCCAGCACCGAGACAGATTACAATGAGCAGTTCTTC. This gives the protein CASTETDYNEQFF.

This clonotype was observed a few times. The V gene is TRBV27, the J gene TRBJ2-1; D might be TRBD1 or TRBD2, each matching 5 bases. Deletions cut 6 bases from V and 2 bases from J, with 11 bases between. The CDR3 is 14 amino acids. Germline lookup yields CDR1 MNHEY and CDR2 SMNVEV (reference sequence). CDR3 nucleotides: TGTGCCAGCAGACCCGGGACGCCCTACAATGAGCAGTTCTTC. Encoded protein: CASRPGTPYNEQFF.

The genes are TRBV15 and TRBJ2-5; tentatively, D is TRBD2 (6 bases). The CDR3 consists of 15 residues. V lost 1 base and J lost 5, with 14 bases in between. CDR1 and CDR2 from the germline V gene are LNHNV and YYDKDF (reference sequence). CDR3 DNA: TGTGCCACCAGCAGAGCCCCTACGGGAGATGAGACCCAGTACTTC. The encoded protein is CATSRAPTGDETQYF.

The rearrangement joins TRBV13 to TRBJ2-1; 8 nucleotides agree with TRBD2. In germline, CDR1 is PRHDT, CDR2 FYEKMQ (reference sequence). Trimming at V came to 2 bases and at J to 2 bases, leaving 14 bases not matched to a gene. The CDR3 totals 19 residues. The CDR3 sequence: CASSLSGGWEKVPYNEQFF. DNA for the CDR3: TGTGCCAGCAGCTTATCGGGGGGGTGGGAAAAGGTACCCTACAATGAGCAGTTCTTC.

The table lists this clonotype with a few counts. The chain couples TRBV12-5 to TRBJ2-1; D is perhaps TRBD2 (5 bases). The germline V gene has CDR1 LGHNT and CDR2 FRNRAP. This CDR3 is 13 amino acids long. V lost 6 bases and J 12 bases, leaving 18 bases between the germline ends. CDR3 amino acids: CASGYTSGLPQFF. The CDR3 nucleotides are TGTGCTAGTGGCTACACCTCCGGACTGCCGCAGTTCTTC.

V usage is TRBV20-1 and J usage is TRBJ1-4; TRBD1 aligns across 7 bases. Germline values: CDR1 DFQATT, CDR2 SNEGSKA (reference sequence). The CDR3 has 17 amino acids. V dropped 4 bases and J dropped 8; count of bases not matched to a gene: 19. The CDR3 DNA reads TGCAGTGCTAAAGGGGACTTGGTGGGAGGGGGCGGCGAAAAACTGTTTTTT. Protein product: CSAKGDLVGGGGEKLFF.

Ten or more counts support this clonotype. The rearrangement joins TRBV20-1 to TRBJ1-4, with unresolved D. Germline values: CDR1 DFQATT, CDR2 SNEGSKA (reference sequence). Trimming took 5 bases from V and 8 from J, leaving 15 bases between them. The CDR3 length is 13 residues. CDR3 amino acids: CSAPDPNKEKLFF. The DNA for the CDR3 is TGCAGTGCTCCGGACCCAAATAAGGAAAAACTGTTTTTT.

The chain uses TRBV20-1 and TRBJ1-2; 7 positions match TRBD1. The V gene's germline CDR1 is DFQATT and CDR2 SNEGSKA (reference sequence). This CDR3 contains 13 residues. J gave up 8 bases and V 3 bases, and 9 bases lay outside the gene matches. CDR3 nucleotides: TGCAGTGCTAGGCTGACAGGGCGGGGGGGCTACACCTTC. This sequence encodes CSARLTGRGGYTF.

V and J are TRBV20-1 and TRBJ2-1; the match to TRBD2 covers 9 bases. The CDR3 covers 16 residues. Germline CDR1 is DFQATT and CDR2 is SNEGSKA (reference sequence). V gave up 1 base and J gave up 0 bases; unmatched junction bases: 4. The CDR3 loop is CSARVPSGASYNEQFF. The CDR3 coding sequence is TGCAGTGCTAGAGTGCCTAGCGGGGCCTCCTACAATGAGCAGTTCTTC.

This rearrangement joins TRBV27 to TRBJ1-1; no clear D gene. The CDR3 is made up of 15 amino acids. Per the germline V gene, CDR1 is MNHEY and CDR2 is SMNVEV (reference sequence). Trimming left V 5 bases short and J 6 bases short, with 19 bases between. CDR3 nucleotide sequence: TGTGCCAGCAGTCCGTTTTTTGAGGGAATCGCTGAAGCTTTCTTT. Translating it yields CASSPFFEGIAEAFF.

The chain employs TRBV27 and TRBJ2-7, with 7 positions matching TRBD1. Germline lookup yields CDR1 MNHEY and CDR2 SMNVEV (reference sequence). CDR3 length: 13 residues. The V segment lost 3 bases and the J segment 5 bases; nucleotides outside the gene matches: 4. In DNA form, the CDR3 reads TGTGCCAGCAGTTTTTCGGACAGGAACGAGCAGTACTTC. Protein sequence: CASSFSDRNEQYF.

The chain has TRBV3-1 and TRBJ1-6; D call uncertain. Germline assignment: CDR1 LGHDT and CDR2 YNNKEL (reference sequence). Trimming left V 4 bases short and J 7 bases short, with 8 bases between. The CDR3 is made up of 13 amino acids. The CDR3 sequence is CASSPLSNSPLHF. CDR3 nucleotide sequence: TGTGCCAGCAGCCCTCTGAGCAATTCACCCCTCCACTTT.

This rearrangement joins TRBV5-1 to TRBJ2-6; D might be TRBD1 (6 bases). Deletions cut 0 bases from V and 2 bases from J, with 12 bases between. The CDR3 is made up of 17 amino acids. Germline V lookup: CDR1 SGHRS, CDR2 YFSETQ. CDR3 in amino acids: CASSLGGQNTGANVLTF. For the CDR3, the DNA is TGCGCCAGCAGCTTGGGAGGACAGAATACTGGGGCCAACGTCCTGACTTTC.